These 21 T cell receptor beta chains were sequenced from one sample in a study of CD8 T cells in acute hepatitis C reinfection. The protocol was immunoSEQ multiplex PCR, while the TCRdb copy is restricted to in-frame clones and leaves out a portion. Among more than 35,000 clones, 85% to 90% were seen once, and the ten largest hold 0.5%. Described time point: naive CD8 control sorted from an acute-time-point sample. The sequencing input was naive CD8+ T cells from PBMCs. Source of these receptors: a man aged 25 to 45 with chronic hepatitis C.

The chain combines TRBV7-9 with TRBJ2-7; 7 bases map to TRBD1. Germline lookup yields CDR1 SEHNR and CDR2 FQNEAQ (reference sequence). There are 16 residues in the CDR3. After removal of 1 base from V and 6 bases from J, the junction contained 12 bases not matched to a gene. The CDR3 region is CASSLDRTGPLGEQYF. The CDR3 region has the DNA TGTGCCAGCAGCTTAGACAGGACAGGACCTCTAGGCGAGCAGTACTTC. The variable domain in full, completed from reference TRBV7-9 and TRBJ2-7, reads DTGVSQNPRHKITKRGQNVTFRCDPISEHNRLYWYRQTLGQGPEFLTYFQNEAQLEKSRLLSDRFSAERPKGSFSTLEIQRTEQGDSAMYLCASSLDRTGPLGEQYFGPGTRLTVT.

The CDR3 reads CASSLSSGALSYEQYF. In nucleotides, the CDR3 is TGTGCCAGCAGTTTGTCAAGCGGGGCTCTTTCCTACGAGCAGTACTTC. The V call is TRBV27, the J call TRBJ2-7; 7 nucleotides align to TRBD2. CDR1 and CDR2 from the germline V gene are MNHEY and SMNVEV (reference sequence). The CDR3 consists of 16 residues. V gave up 3 bases and J gave up 1 base; unmatched junction bases: 9.

CDR3 sequence: CSGRGPPGELFF. CDR3 nucleotides: TGCAGCGGCCGGGGCCCACCCGGGGAGCTGTTTTTT. This chain links TRBV29-1 with TRBJ2-2; D possibly uses TRBD1 or TRBD2 (5 bases each). Trimming left V 7 bases short and J 6 bases short, with 12 bases between. The CDR3 totals 12 residues. Germline assignment: CDR1 SQVTM and CDR2 ANQGSEA.

The genes are TRBV12-2 and TRBJ2-7; the table's D call TRBD2 went unverified against the DNA. TRBV12-2 is a known pseudogene. The CDR3 totals 19 residues. This chain's CDR3 is CASRLALLSARMNPYEQYF. The CDR3 DNA is TGTGCAAGTCGCTTAGCGCTACTGAGTGCGAGGATGAATCCATACGAGCAGTACTTC.

This chain links TRBV30 with TRBJ2-3, with no clear D. V gave up 3 bases and J gave up 3 bases, with 7 bases separating them. This CDR3 has 12 residues. Germline CDR1 and CDR2: GTSNPN and SVGIG (reference sequence). CDR3 in DNA: TGTGCCTGGAGCGATACGACAGATACGCAGTATTTT. Protein: CAWSDTTDTQYF.

This clone was detected once. The chain couples TRBV21-1 to TRBJ1-2; TRBD1 is the table's D call, not checked against the DNA. TRBV21-1 is termed a pseudogene. The CDR3 runs 14 residues. CDR3 sequence reads: CASSKGYRVRGYTF. The DNA of the CDR3 is TGTGCCAGCAGCAAAGGCTACAGGGTACGCGGCTACACCTTC.

This clone has just one count. CDR3 loop: CASSYGDREMNTEAFF. The CDR3 DNA reads as TGTGCCAGCAGTTACGGCGACAGGGAAATGAACACTGAAGCTTTCTTT. V is TRBV6-6 and J is TRBJ1-1, with TRBD1 matching over 7 bases. V dropped 2 bases and J dropped 0; count of bases not matched to a gene: 6. Germline lookup yields CDR1 MNHNY and CDR2 SVGAGI (reference sequence). The CDR3 is made up of 16 amino acids.

V gene TRBV19 combines with J gene TRBJ2-1; 8 bases are shared with TRBD2. Trimming cost V 5 bases and J 4 bases; bases outside gene matches: 7. CDR3 length equals 15 residues. Germline V gene lookup returns CDR1 LNHDA and CDR2 SQIVND (reference sequence). In DNA form, the CDR3 reads TGTGCCAGTAGTTCTTTTAGCGGGGATTACAATGAGCAGTTCTTC. Its protein is CASSSFSGDYNEQFF.

This clone turned up a few times. CDR3: CASSRDVASNQPQHF. The CDR3 nucleotides are TGTGCCAGCAGCCGGGACGTGGCCAGCAATCAGCCCCAGCATTTT. This chain joins TRBV6-5 and TRBJ1-5; possible D gene TRBD1, 5 bases. The ends were cut back, 6 bases at V and 1 base at J, with 13 bases in the middle. Germline V gene lookup returns CDR1 MNHEY and CDR2 SVGAGI. This CDR3 is built from 15 residues.

This clone has only one observation. The rearrangement uses TRBV29-1 and TRBJ2-3; no clear D gene. V gave up 7 bases and J gave up 4 bases, with 9 bases separating them. CDR3 length equals 11 residues. CDR1 SQVTM and CDR2 ANQGSEA come from the germline V gene. The CDR3 spells CSALGSDTQYF. For the CDR3, the DNA is TGCAGCGCCCTGGGATCAGATACGCAGTATTTT.

This clone occurred once. The CDR3 loop is CATLLAGGEETQYF. The CDR3, as DNA: TGTGCTACCCTACTAGCGGGAGGCGAAGAGACCCAGTACTTC. The V and J genes are TRBV12-5 and TRBJ2-5; 12 positions match TRBD2. V lost 10 bases, J lost 3 bases, and 6 bases stayed unmatched. CDR1 LGHNT and CDR2 FRNRAP come from the germline V gene. There are 14 residues in the CDR3.

On this clone: Other nucleotide sequences in the sample specify the same CDR3. This rearrangement joins TRBV20-1 to TRBJ1-1; D unclear. The ends were cut back, 3 bases at V and 3 bases at J, with 5 bases in the middle. The CDR3 covers 11 residues. In germline, CDR1 is DFQATT, CDR2 SNEGSKA (reference sequence). CDR3 sequence: CSARDYTEAFF. CDR3 sequence (DNA): TGCAGTGCTAGGGATTACACTGAAGCTTTCTTT.

The chain employs TRBV27 and TRBJ2-3; 7 nucleotides align to TRBD2. CDR3 size: 16 residues. The germline gives CDR1 MNHEY, CDR2 SMNVEV (reference sequence). With 2 bases clipped from V and 0 bases from J, the junction kept 5 bases outside the gene matches. DNA of the CDR3: TGTGCCAGCAGTTTAAATGCGGGGGAAAGCACAGATACGCAGTATTTT. Residues: CASSLNAGESTDTQYF.

This chain joins TRBV7-9 and TRBJ1-1; D perhaps matches TRBD1 (6 bases). The CDR3 runs 13 residues. Germline CDR1 reads SEHNR; CDR2 reads FQNEAQ (reference sequence). V was clipped by 4 bases and J by 3 bases, with 9 bases between them. CDR3 DNA sequence: TGTGCCAGCAGCTGGGGGCAGGACACTGAAGCTTTCTTT. Residues: CASSWGQDTEAFF.

The chain has TRBV6-1 and TRBJ2-1; D is uncertain. This CDR3 is built from 15 residues. The V end was cut by 6 bases, the J end by 0 bases, with 12 bases between. Germline lookup yields CDR1 MNHNS and CDR2 SASEGT. Written as DNA, the CDR3 is TGTGCCAGCAGCCACGGGTCGAGCTCCTACAATGAGCAGTTCTTC. This codes for CASSHGSSSYNEQFF.

V usage is TRBV9 and J usage is TRBJ2-7; tentatively, D is TRBD2 (7 bases). The CDR3 spans 16 residues. V gave up 0 bases and J gave up 0 bases, with 13 bases separating them. CDR1 and CDR2 from the germline V gene are SGDLS and YYNGEE. CDR3 sequence reads: CASSVGGGASSYEQYF. In nucleotides, the CDR3 is TGTGCCAGCAGCGTAGGCGGGGGCGCGAGCTCCTACGAGCAGTACTTC.

The chain couples TRBV29-1 to TRBJ2-1; 7 positions agree with TRBD1. The J segment lost 0 bases and the V segment lost 5 bases, leaving 4 bases of the junction unmatched. This CDR3 comprises 14 residues. Germline CDR1 SQVTM, CDR2 ANQGSEA. The CDR3 region is CSVSRDSSYNEQFF. Written as DNA, the CDR3 is TGCAGCGTTTCCCGGGACAGCTCCTACAATGAGCAGTTCTTC.

The rearrangement links TRBV10-3 to TRBJ1-1, with a possible D match to TRBD1 (5 bases). Trimming removed 10 bases at V and 3 bases at J, with 15 bases between. CDR3 length equals 13 residues. Germline V lookup: CDR1 ENHRY, CDR2 SYGVKD. The DNA for the CDR3 is TGTGCCACCAGCGGGGGGGTTGACACTGAAGCTTTCTTT. It specifies CATSGGVDTEAFF.

This chain links TRBV7-9 with TRBJ1-2, with TRBD1 matching 11 bases. There are 16 residues in the CDR3. The germline gives CDR1 SEHNR, CDR2 FQNEAQ (reference sequence). V lost 0 bases, J lost 10 bases, and 10 bases stayed unmatched. The CDR3 reads CASSLAAGQGAKDYTF. The CDR3 region has the DNA TGTGCCAGCAGCTTAGCCGCCGGACAGGGGGCGAAGGACTACACCTTC.

In nucleotides, the CDR3 is TGTGCCAGCTCACCACCTCTTCGGTCCCAAGAGACCCAGTACTTC. It encodes CASSPPLRSQETQYF. The chain carries TRBV18 and TRBJ2-5; D unresolved. The germline V gene has CDR1 KGHSH and CDR2 LQKENI. Trimming shortened V by 0 bases and J by 1 base, and 9 bases separated the two germline ends. This CDR3 is 15 amino acids long.

V is TRBV11-2 and J is TRBJ1-4; 7 bases are shared with TRBD1. Germline loops: CDR1 SGHAT, CDR2 FQNNGV. The CDR3 length is 19 residues. Trimming removed 0 bases from V and 0 bases from J; junction bases left unmatched: 10. The CDR3 sequence: CASSLDRPDRRATNEKLFF. As DNA, the CDR3 is TGTGCCAGCAGCTTAGATCGCCCGGACAGGCGTGCAACTAATGAAAAACTGTTTTTT.